The 2 T cell receptor beta chains below were found in one sample sequenced in a study of graft-versus-host responses after intestinal transplantation. Processed graft tissue released its intraepithelial and lamina propria lymphocytes. Here immunoSEQ multiplex PCR was the method, and the copy in TCRdb shows in-frame clones only, minus some. The repertoire holds approximately 5,700 clones, with about 75% as singletons. The specimen was ileum tissue, collected around 230 days after intestinal transplant. These receptors all come from a human patient who received an intestinal transplant, so some T cells may come from the graft donor.

CDR3 bases: TGTGCCAGTAGTATAACCCACGGCGGGGGTAACAATCAGCCCCAGCATTTT. Residues: CASSITHGGGNNQPQHF. The chain carries TRBV19 and TRBJ1-5; a possible D gene is TRBD1 (5 bases). CDR3 length: 17 residues. The germline gives CDR1 LNHDA, CDR2 SQIVND (reference sequence). V was pared by 2 bases and J by 3 bases, with 17 bases between.

The chain couples TRBV5-1 to TRBJ1-2; tentatively, D is TRBD1 (6 bases). Trimming left V 4 bases short and J 5 bases short, with 15 bases between. The CDR3 is 14 amino acids. Germline CDR1 is SGHRS and CDR2 is YFSETQ. Written as DNA, the CDR3 is TGCGCCAGCAGCCCGACGGTACAGGGTTATGGCTACACCTTC. This encodes CASSPTVQGYGYTF.